The sequence of this TCR beta chain was determined in a study of Graves' ophthalmopathy and Graves' hyperthyroidism. For the study at large: Hyperthyroidism showing no ophthalmopathy within 18 months of follow-up was stable. The study, taken as a whole, reports: Stable hyperthyroidism and ophthalmopathy were told apart by a 13-signature model, which achieved 85% to 90% sensitivity and nearly 84% specificity. Sensitivity of around 70% and specificity of 72% to 80% were achieved by the model that predicted ophthalmopathy progression.

From RNA, the CDR3 regions of TCR beta chains were amplified and sequenced. An opening RT-PCR round employed HTBI primers and preceded a second-round multiplex PCR. TCRdb itself ran the multiplex PCR reads through MiXCR, one entry per CDR3 protein. The data hold roughly 1.1 million distinct CDR3 sequences, with about two fifths observed a single time. Each diagnosis was determined on the basis of clinical symptoms, serum thyroxine, TRAb, thyroid ultrasound and orbital computed tomography. The V gene end was trimmed by 5 bases and the J gene end by 5 bases; junction bases not matched to a gene: 7. Germline V gives CDR1 MNHEY, CDR2 SVGAGI. The CDR3 totals 16 residues. This clonotype has just a few counts. Its specificity is not known.

Sequenced: peripheral blood or thyroid tissue (not recorded which). This receptor was taken from an adult man with Graves' hyperthyroidism. The gene calls are TRBV6-5 and TRBJ2-2; 11 positions match TRBD2. CDR3 DNA: TGTGCCAGCAGTAAGGGACTAGCGGTAGGAACCGGGGAGCTGTTTTTT. It encodes CASSKGLAVGTGELFF.